This T cell receptor beta chain was identified during a study of T cells after somatic rescue of genetic block. Method: immunoSEQ multiplex PCR; TCRdb's copy keeps in-frame clones and lacks some. The data contain 95,000 to 120,000 clones, about 89% of them seen just once; the ten biggest clones take up approximately 1.3%. This CDR3 has 14 amino acids. Germline CDR1 is MNHNS and CDR2 is SASEGT. Trimming stripped 7 bases from V and 0 bases from J, with 9 bases between. Sequencing was performed on peripheral blood mononuclear cells (PBMCs). This sequence joins TRBV6-1 and TRBJ2-2; D remains ambiguous. The source of this sequence is a woman between 18 and 29 years old. The CDR3 loop reads CASIRIANTGELFF. The CDR3 coding sequence is TGTGCCAGCATTCGGATCGCGAACACCGGGGAGCTGTTTTTT.